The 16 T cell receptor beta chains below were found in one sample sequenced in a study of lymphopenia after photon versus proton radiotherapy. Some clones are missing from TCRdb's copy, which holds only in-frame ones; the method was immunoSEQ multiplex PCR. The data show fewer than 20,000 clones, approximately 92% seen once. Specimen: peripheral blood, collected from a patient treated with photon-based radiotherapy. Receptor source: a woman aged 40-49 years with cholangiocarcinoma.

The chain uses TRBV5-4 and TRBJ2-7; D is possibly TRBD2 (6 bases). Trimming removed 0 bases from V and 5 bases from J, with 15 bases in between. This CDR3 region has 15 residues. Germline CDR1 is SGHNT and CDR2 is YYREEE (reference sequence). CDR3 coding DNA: TGTGCCAGCAGCTTGGTTCCCGCGGGACGCGACGAGCAGTACTTC. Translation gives CASSLVPAGRDEQYF.

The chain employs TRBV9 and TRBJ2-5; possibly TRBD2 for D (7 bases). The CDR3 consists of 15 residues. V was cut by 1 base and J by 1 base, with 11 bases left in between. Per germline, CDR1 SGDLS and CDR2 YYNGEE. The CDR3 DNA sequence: TGTGCCAGCAGCGTACGGGGAGGGGGCCAAGAGACCCAGTACTTC. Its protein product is CASSVRGGGQETQYF.

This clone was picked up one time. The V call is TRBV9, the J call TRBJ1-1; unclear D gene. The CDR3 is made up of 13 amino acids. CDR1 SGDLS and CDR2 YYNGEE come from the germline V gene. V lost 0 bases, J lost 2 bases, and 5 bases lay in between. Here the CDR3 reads CASSVELNTEAFF. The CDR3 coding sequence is TGTGCCAGCAGCGTAGAATTAAACACTGAAGCTTTCTTT. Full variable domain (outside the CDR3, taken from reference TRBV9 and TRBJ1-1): DSGVTQTPKHLITATGQRVTLRCSPRSGDLSVYWYQQSLDQGLQFLIQYYNGEERAKGNILERFSAQQFPDLHSELNLSSLELGDSALYFCASSVELNTEAFFGQGTRLTVV.

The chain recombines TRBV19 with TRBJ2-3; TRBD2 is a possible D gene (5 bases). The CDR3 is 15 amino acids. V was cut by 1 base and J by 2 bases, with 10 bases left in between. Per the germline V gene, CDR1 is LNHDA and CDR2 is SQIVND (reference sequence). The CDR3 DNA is TGTGCCAGTAGTATAGGAGAGCGGCCCACAGATACGCAGTATTTT. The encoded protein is CASSIGERPTDTQYF.

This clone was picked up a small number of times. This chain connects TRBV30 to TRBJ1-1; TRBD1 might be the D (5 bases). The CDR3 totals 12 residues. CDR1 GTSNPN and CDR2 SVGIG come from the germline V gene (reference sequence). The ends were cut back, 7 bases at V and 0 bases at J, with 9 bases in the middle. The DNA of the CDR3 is TGTGCCTTTAGACAGCTGAACACTGAAGCTTTCTTT. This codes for CAFRQLNTEAFF. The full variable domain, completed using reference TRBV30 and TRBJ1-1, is SQTIHQWPATLVQPVGSPLSLECTVEGTSNPNLYWYRQAAGRGLQLLFYSVGIGQISSEVPQNLSASRPQDRQFILSSKKLLLSDSGFYLCAFRQLNTEAFFGQGTRLTVV.

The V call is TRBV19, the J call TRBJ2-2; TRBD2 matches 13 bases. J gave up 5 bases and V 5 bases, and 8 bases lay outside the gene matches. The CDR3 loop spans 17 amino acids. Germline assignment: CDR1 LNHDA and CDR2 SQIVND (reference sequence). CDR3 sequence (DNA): TGTGCCAGTAGTTTCCATCCGGGACTAGCGGGGACCGGGGAGCTGTTTTTT. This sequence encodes CASSFHPGLAGTGELFF.

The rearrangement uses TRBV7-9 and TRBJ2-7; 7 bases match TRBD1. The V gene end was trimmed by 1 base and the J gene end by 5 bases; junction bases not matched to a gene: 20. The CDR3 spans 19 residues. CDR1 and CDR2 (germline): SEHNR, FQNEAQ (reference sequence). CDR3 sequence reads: CASSLVGLGLTGVADEQYF. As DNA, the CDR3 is TGTGCCAGCAGCTTAGTCGGGTTGGGATTAACAGGGGTGGCGGACGAGCAGTACTTC.

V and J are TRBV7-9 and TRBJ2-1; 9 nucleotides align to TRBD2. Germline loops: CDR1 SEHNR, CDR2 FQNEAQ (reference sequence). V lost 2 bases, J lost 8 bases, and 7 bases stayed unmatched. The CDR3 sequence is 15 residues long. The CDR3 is CASSLKQAGGDEQFF. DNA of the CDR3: TGTGCCAGCAGCTTAAAGCAAGCGGGAGGCGATGAGCAGTTCTTC.

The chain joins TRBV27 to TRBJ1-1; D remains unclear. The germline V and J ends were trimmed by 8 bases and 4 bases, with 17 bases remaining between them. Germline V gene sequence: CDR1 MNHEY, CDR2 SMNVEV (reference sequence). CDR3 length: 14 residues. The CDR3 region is CASWRNRALTEAFF. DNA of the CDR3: TGTGCCAGCTGGAGGAACCGCGCTCTCACTGAAGCTTTCTTT.

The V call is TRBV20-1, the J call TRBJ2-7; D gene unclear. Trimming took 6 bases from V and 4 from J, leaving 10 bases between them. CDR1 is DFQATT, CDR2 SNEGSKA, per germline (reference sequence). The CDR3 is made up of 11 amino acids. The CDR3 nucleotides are TGCAGTGCCCGACGACTTTACGAGCAGTACTTC. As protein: CSARRLYEQYF.

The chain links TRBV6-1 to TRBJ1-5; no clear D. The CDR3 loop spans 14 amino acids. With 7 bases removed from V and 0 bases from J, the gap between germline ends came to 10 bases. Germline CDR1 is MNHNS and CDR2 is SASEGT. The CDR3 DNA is TGTGCCAGCATCCCGGGTTATAGCAATCAGCCCCAGCATTTT. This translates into CASIPGYSNQPQHF.

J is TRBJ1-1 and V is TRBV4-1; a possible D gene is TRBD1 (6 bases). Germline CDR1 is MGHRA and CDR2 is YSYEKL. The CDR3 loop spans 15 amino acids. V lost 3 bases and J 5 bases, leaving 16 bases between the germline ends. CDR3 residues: CASSQGAGGRTEAFF. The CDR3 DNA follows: TGCGCCAGCAGCCAGGGGGCGGGGGGAAGGACTGAAGCTTTCTTT.

The CDR3 coding sequence is TGTGCCAGCAGCCCGGGAGGGGATGGAAACACCATATATTTT. Its translation: CASSPGGDGNTIYF. V usage is TRBV7-3 and J usage is TRBJ1-3; possibly TRBD1 for D (5 bases). The V and J ends lost 5 bases and 3 bases respectively, with 11 bases between them. This CDR3 is 14 amino acids long. The germline V gene encodes CDR1 SGHTA and CDR2 FQGTGA.

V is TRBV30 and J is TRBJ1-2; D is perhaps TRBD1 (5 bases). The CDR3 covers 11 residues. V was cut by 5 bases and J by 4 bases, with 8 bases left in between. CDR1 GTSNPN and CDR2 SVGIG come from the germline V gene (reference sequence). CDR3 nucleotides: TGTGCCTGGGGACACTCCTATGGCTACACCTTC. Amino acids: CAWGHSYGYTF.

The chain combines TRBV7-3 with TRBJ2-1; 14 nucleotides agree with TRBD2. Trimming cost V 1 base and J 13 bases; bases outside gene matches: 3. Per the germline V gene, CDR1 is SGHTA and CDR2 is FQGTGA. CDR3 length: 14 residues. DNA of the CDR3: TGTGCCAGCAGCTTAATGACTAGCGGGGGGGCACAGTTCTTC. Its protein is CASSLMTSGGAQFF.

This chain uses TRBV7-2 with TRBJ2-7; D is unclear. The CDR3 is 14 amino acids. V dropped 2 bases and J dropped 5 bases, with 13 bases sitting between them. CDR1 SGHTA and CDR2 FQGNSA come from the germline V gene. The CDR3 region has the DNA TGTGCCAGCAGCTTACCGGCCTTAATACACGAGCAGTACTTC. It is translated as CASSLPALIHEQYF.